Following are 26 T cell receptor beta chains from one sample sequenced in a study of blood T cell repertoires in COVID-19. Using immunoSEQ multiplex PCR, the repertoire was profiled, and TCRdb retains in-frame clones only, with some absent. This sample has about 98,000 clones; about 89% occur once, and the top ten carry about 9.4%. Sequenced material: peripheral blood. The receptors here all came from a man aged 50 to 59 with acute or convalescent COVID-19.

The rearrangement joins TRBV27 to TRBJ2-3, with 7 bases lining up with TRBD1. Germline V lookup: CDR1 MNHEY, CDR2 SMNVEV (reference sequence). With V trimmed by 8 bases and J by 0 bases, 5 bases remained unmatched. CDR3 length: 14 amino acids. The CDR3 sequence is CASRDRPSTDTQYF. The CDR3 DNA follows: TGTGCCAGCCGGGACAGACCAAGCACAGATACGCAGTATTTT.

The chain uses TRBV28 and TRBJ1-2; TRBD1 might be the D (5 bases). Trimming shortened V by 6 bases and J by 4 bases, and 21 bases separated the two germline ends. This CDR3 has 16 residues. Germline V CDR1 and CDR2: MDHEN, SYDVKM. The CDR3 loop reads CASRRESETDLYGYTF. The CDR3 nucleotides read TGTGCCAGCAGACGAGAATCTGAGACAGACCTCTATGGCTACACCTTC.

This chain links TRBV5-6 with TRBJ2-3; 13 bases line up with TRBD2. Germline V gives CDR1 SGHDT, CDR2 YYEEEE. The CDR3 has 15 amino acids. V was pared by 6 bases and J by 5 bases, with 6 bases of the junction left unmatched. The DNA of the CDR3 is TGTGCCAGCACCCTGGGACTAGCGGGGATAGATACGCAGTATTTT. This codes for CASTLGLAGIDTQYF. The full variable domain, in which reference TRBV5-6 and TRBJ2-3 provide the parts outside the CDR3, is DAGVTQSPTHLIKTRGQQVTLRCSPKSGHDTVSWYQQALGQGPQFIFQYYEEEERQRGNFPDRFSGHQFPNYSSELNVNALLLGDSALYLCASTLGLAGIDTQYFGPGTRLTVL.

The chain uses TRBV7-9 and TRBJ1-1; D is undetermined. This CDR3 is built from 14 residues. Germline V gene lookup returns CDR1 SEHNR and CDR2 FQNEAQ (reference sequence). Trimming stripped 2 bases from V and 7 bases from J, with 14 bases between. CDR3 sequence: CASSLLGPKVEAFF. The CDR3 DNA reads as TGTGCCAGCAGCTTACTGGGCCCCAAGGTTGAAGCTTTCTTT.

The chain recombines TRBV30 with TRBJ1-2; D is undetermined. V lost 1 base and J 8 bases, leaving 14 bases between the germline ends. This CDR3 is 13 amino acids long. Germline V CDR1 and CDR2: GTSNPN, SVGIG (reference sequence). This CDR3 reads CAWSDIRFYGYTF. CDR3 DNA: TGTGCCTGGAGTGATATCAGGTTCTACGGCTACACCTTC.

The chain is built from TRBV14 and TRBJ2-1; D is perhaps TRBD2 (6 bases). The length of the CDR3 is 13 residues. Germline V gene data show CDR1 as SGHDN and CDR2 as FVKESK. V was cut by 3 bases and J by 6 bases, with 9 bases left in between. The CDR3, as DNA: TGTGCCAGCAGCCAGGGACTGCCCAATGAGCAGTTCTTC. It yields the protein CASSQGLPNEQFF.

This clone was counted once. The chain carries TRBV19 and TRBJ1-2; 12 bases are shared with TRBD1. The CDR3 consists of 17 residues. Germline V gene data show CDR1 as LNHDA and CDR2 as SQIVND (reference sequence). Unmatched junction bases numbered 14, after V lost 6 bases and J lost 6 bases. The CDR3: CASRRRGTGGIFDGYTF. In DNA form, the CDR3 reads TGTGCCAGTAGGCGCCGTGGGACAGGGGGCATCTTCGATGGCTACACCTTC. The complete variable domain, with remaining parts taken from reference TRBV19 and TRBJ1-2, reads DGGITQSPKYLFRKEGQNVTLSCEQNLNHDAMYWYRQDPGQGLRLIYYSQIVNDFQKGDIAEGYSVSREKKESFPLTVTSAQKNPTAFYLCASRRRGTGGIFDGYTFGSGTRLTVV.

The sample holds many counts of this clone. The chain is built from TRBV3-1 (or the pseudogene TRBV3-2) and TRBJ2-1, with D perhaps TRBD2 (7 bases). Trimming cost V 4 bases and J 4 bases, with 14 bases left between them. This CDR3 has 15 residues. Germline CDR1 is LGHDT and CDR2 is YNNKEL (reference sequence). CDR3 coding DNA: TGTGCCAGCAGCCTCAGAGGGGGGGGATACAATGAGCAGTTCTTC. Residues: CASSLRGGGYNEQFF.

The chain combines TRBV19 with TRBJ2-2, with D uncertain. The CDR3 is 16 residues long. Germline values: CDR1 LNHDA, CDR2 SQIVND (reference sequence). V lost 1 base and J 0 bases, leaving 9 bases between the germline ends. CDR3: CASSIVTAANTGELFF. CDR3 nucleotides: TGTGCCAGTAGTATAGTAACAGCCGCGAACACCGGGGAGCTGTTTTTT.

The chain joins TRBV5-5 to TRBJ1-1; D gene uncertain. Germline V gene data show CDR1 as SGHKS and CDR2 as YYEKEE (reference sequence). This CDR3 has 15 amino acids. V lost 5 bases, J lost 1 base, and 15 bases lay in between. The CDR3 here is CASSMILTRNTEAFF. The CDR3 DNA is TGTGCCAGCAGTATGATCCTGACACGGAACACTGAAGCTTTCTTT.

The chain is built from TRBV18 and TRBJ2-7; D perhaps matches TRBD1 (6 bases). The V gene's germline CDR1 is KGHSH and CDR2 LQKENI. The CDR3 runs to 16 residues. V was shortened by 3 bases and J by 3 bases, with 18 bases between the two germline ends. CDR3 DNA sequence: TGTGCCAGCTCACCCGGCAGGGGCCCAAAATACTACGAGCAGTACTTC. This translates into CASSPGRGPKYYEQYF.

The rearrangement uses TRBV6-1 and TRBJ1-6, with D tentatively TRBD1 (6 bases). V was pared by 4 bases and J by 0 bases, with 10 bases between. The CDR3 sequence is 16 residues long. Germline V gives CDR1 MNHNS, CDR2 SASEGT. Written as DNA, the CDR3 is TGTGCCAGCAGTGGGACAGCAAGCTCCTATAATTCACCCCTCCACTTT. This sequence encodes CASSGTASSYNSPLHF.

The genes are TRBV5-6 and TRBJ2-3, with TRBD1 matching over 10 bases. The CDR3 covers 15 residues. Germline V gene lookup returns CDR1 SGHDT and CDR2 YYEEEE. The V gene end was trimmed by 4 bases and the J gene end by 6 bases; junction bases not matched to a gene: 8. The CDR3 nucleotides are TGTGCCAGCAGCGCGACAGGGGGCTTAGGGGATACGCAGTATTTT. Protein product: CASSATGGLGDTQYF.

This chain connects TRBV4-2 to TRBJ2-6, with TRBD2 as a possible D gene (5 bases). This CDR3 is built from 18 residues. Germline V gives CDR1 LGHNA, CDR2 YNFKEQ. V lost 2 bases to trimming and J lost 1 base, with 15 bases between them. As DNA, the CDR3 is TGTGCCAGCAGCCAATTGGGGAGAACAGCGTCTGGGGCCAACGTCCTGACTTTC. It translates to CASSQLGRTASGANVLTF.

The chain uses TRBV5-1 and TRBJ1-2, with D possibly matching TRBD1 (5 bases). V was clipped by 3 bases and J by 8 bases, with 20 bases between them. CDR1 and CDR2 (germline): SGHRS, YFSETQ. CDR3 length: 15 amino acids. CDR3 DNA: TGCGCCAGCAGCTATAGACCCCGGGGGTTTTCAGGCTACACCTTC. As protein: CASSYRPRGFSGYTF.

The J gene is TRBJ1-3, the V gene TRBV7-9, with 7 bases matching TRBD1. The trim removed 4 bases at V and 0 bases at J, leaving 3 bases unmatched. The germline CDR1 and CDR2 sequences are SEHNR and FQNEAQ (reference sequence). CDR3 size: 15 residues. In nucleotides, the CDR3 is TGTGCCAGCAGCTCAGGGGGTTTCTCTGGAAACACCATATATTTT. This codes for CASSSGGFSGNTIYF.

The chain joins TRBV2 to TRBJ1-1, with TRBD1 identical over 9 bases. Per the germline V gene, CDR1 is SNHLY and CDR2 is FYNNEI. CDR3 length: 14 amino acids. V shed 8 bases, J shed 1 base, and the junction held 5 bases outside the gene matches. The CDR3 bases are TGTGCCAGCGCCTTGACAGGGGGGAACACTGAAGCTTTCTTT. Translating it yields CASALTGGNTEAFF. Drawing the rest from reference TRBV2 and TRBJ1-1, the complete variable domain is EPEVTQTPSHQVTQMGQEVILRCVPISNHLYFYWYRQILGQKVEFLVSFYNNEISEKSEIFDDQFSVERPDGSNFTLKIRSTKLEDSAMYFCASALTGGNTEAFFGQGTRLTVV.

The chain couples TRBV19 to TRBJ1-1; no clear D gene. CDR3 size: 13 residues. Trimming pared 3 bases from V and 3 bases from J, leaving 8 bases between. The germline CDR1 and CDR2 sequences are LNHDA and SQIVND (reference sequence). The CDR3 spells CASSMAGDTEAFF. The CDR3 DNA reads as TGTGCCAGTAGTATGGCGGGAGACACTGAAGCTTTCTTT.

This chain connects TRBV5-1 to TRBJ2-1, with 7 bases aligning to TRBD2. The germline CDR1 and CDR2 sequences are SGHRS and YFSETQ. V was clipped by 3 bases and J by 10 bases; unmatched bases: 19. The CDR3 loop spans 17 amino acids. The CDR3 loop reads CASSSASGTTPLREQFF. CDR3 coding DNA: TGCGCCAGCAGCTCGGCATCCGGGACTACTCCCCTTCGAGAGCAGTTCTTC. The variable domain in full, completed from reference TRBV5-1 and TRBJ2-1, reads KAGVTQTPRYLIKTRGQQVTLSCSPISGHRSVSWYQQTPGQGLQFLFEYFSETQRNKGNFPGRFSGRQFSNSRSEMNVSTLELGDSALYLCASSSASGTTPLREQFFGPGTRLTVL.

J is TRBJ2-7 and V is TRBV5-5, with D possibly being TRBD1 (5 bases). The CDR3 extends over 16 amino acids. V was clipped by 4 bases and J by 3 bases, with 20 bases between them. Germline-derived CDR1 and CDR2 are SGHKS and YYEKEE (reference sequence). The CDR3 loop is CASSRDRESTHYEQYF. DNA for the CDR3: TGTGCCAGCAGCCGCGACAGAGAGTCGACGCACTACGAGCAGTACTTC.

CDR3 coding DNA: TGTGCCAGCAGCCCCGGGCGCCTAGCGGGAGGGCCCTCGAAGACCCAGTACTTC. Protein sequence: CASSPGRLAGGPSKTQYF. V and J are TRBV5-4 and TRBJ2-5; 12 nucleotides align to TRBD2. This CDR3 has 18 residues. J gave up 6 bases and V 4 bases, and 16 bases lay outside the gene matches. Germline values: CDR1 SGHNT, CDR2 YYREEE (reference sequence).

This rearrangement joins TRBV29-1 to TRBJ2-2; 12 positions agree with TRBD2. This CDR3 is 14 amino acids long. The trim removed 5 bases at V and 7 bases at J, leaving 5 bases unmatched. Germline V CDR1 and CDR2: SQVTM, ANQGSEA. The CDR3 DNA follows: TGCAGCGTTCGGACTAGCGGGATCGGCGGGGAGCTGTTTTTT. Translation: CSVRTSGIGGELFF.

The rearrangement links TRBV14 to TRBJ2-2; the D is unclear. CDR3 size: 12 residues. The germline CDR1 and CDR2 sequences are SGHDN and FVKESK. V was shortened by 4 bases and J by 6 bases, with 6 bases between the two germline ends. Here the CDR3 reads CASSPLSGELFF. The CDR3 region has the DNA TGTGCCAGCAGCCCTCTGTCCGGGGAGCTGTTTTTT.

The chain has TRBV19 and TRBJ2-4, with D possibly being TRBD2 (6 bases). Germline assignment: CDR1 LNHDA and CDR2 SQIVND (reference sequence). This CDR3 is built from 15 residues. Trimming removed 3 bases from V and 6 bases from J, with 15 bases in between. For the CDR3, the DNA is TGTGCCAGTAGTATGGCCGGACTGGGGGGAAACATTCAGTACTTC. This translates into CASSMAGLGGNIQYF.

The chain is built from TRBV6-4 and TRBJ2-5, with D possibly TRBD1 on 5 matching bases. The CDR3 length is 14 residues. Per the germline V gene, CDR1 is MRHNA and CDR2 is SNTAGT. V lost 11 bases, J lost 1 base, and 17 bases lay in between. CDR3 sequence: CAPGQPQGQETQYF. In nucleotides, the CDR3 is TGTGCCCCCGGCCAGCCTCAGGGCCAAGAGACCCAGTACTTC.

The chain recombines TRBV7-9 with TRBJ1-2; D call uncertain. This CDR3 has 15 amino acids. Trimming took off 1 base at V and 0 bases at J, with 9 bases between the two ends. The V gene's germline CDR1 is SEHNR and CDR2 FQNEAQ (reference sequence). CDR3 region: CASSLVQATNYGYTF. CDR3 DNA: TGTGCCAGCAGCTTAGTTCAGGCCACTAACTATGGCTACACCTTC.